These 6 T cell receptor beta chains were sequenced from one sample in a study of OX40 agonist ivuxolimab in advanced cancers. Generated by immunoSEQ multiplex PCR, the TCRdb table keeps only in-frame clones and is missing some. Among over 100,000 clones listed, over 75% were seen once. Sequencing was performed on CD4+ or CD8+ T cells sorted from blood, taken in a trial of the OX40 agonist ivuxolimab. The receptors stem from an adult with an advanced solid tumor such as melanoma, head and neck, liver or kidney cancer.

This chain uses TRBV6-5 with TRBJ1-1; maybe TRBD1 (5 bases). Trimming took 6 bases from V and 0 from J, leaving 8 bases between them. The CDR3 has 13 residues. Germline CDR1 reads MNHEY; CDR2 reads SVGAGI. CDR3: CASRTVMNTEAFF. As DNA, the CDR3 is TGTGCCAGCAGGACAGTGATGAACACTGAAGCTTTCTTT.

The J gene is TRBJ2-2, the V gene TRBV5-5; D gene uncertain. The germline V gene encodes CDR1 SGHKS and CDR2 YYEKEE (reference sequence). The V and J ends lost 4 bases and 5 bases respectively, with 18 bases between them. CDR3 length: 16 residues. CDR3 DNA: TGTGCCAGCAGCATAGGACCTATCCGCGGTACCGGGGAGCTGTTTTTT. Translation: CASSIGPIRGTGELFF.

The V and J genes are TRBV5-4 and TRBJ1-5, with no clear D. Germline V gene lookup returns CDR1 SGHNT and CDR2 YYREEE (reference sequence). V lost 2 bases to trimming and J lost 7 bases, with 19 bases between them. The length of the CDR3 is 16 residues. The chain's CDR3 is CASSFPTPRFGQPQHF. The CDR3 DNA reads as TGTGCCAGCAGCTTCCCCACCCCAAGGTTCGGCCAGCCCCAGCATTTT.

The gene calls are TRBV4-1 and TRBJ2-7; 9 nucleotides agree with TRBD1. CDR3 size: 16 residues. Trimming removed 4 bases from V and 5 bases from J; junction bases left unmatched: 12. CDR1 and CDR2 from the germline V gene are MGHRA and YSYEKL. For the CDR3, the DNA is TGCGCCAGCAGCCCTCGCGACAGGACAGGGGCCCACGAGCAGTACTTC. This codes for CASSPRDRTGAHEQYF.

In DNA form, the CDR3 reads TGTGCCAGCAGTGTGGACAGGGATAGTAACTATGGCTACACCTTC. This codes for CASSVDRDSNYGYTF. This sequence joins TRBV6-5 and TRBJ1-2, with 8 bases matching TRBD1. The CDR3 runs to 15 residues. CDR1 is MNHEY and CDR2 is SVGAGI in the germline V gene. The V and J ends lost 5 bases and 1 base, in that order; junction bases with no gene match: 6.

The chain recombines TRBV29-1 with TRBJ2-2; tentative D call: TRBD2 (6 bases). The CDR3 is 12 residues long. The ends were cut back, 5 bases at V and 6 bases at J, with 10 bases in the middle. Germline loops: CDR1 SQVTM, CDR2 ANQGSEA. CDR3 bases: TGCAGCGTTAGGCCGGGGGCCGGGGAGCTGTTTTTT. It translates to CSVRPGAGELFF.